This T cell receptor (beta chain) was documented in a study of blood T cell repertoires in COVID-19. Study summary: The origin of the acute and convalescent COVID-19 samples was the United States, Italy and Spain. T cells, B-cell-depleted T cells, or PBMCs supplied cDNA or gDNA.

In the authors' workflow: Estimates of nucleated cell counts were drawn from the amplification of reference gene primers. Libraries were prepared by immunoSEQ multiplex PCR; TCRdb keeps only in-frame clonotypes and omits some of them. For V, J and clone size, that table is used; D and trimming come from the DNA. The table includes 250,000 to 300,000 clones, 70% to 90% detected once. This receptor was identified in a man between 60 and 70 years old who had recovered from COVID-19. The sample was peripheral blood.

The CDR3 reads CASSQEEGIYGYTF. CDR3 sequence (DNA): TGTGCCAGCAGCCAAGAGGAGGGTATCTATGGCTACACCTTC. V is TRBV3-1 (or the pseudogene TRBV3-2) and J is TRBJ1-2; D uncertain. Germline CDR1 is LGHDT and CDR2 is YNNKEL (reference sequence). This CDR3 contains 14 residues. Trimming cost V 0 bases and J 4 bases, with 9 bases left between them.